This record concerns one T cell receptor beta chain sequence. Its antigen remains unidentified. From germline, CDR1 is LNHDA and CDR2 SQIVND (reference sequence). Trimming stripped 6 bases from V and 1 base from J, with 14 bases between. This CDR3 contains 15 residues. The data were taken from a study of T cells in localized non-small cell lung cancer. Broader study findings: Multi-region tumor sequencing was not done, so intratumor heterogeneity could not be excluded.

Generated by immunoSEQ multiplex PCR, the TCRdb table keeps only in-frame clones and is missing some. The data contain 7,000 or so clones, under 65% of them singletons. The origin of this receptor is a female donor aged 60 or older with stage I lung adenocarcinoma. The sample in question was lymph node tissue, obtained before any cancer treatment. The chain employs TRBV19 and TRBJ2-3, with a possible D match to TRBD1 (6 bases). The CDR3 nucleotides read TGTGCCAGTAGCCTACAGGGCCTGGGCACAGATACGCAGTATTTT. Amino acid sequence: CASSLQGLGTDTQYF.